The rows below give T cell receptor beta chains drawn from one sample of a study of cytomegalovirus exposure and HLA in healthy donors. Sequencing was performed with immunoSEQ multiplex PCR; in TCRdb, only in-frame clones are kept and a portion is missing. This sample has 150,000 or so clones, with 74% found just once. Sequenced input: PBMCs. All receptors derive from a man between 25 and 39 years old in good health and CMV-seronegative. The CDR3 runs from the conserved cysteine through the conserved F or W. The order of the fields is clone size, D gene, J gene, V gene, CDR3 protein, CDR3 DNA. The D gene is left open where the match is weak. Not all rows give a size; the values are once, few, many and, for expanded clones, a class.

clone_size: .
d_call: .
j_call: TRBJ1-2
v_call: TRBV12-1
cdr3_aa: CASSFDGEVLYGYTF
cdr3_nt: TGTGCCAGCAGCTTTGACGGGGAAGTGCTCTATGGCTACACCTTC

clone_size: .
d_call: .
j_call: TRBJ2-7
v_call: TRBV29-1
cdr3_aa: CSVAGQSTYEQYF
cdr3_nt: TGCAGCGTTGCTGGGCAGTCCACCTACGAGCAGTACTTC

clone_size: .
d_call: .
j_call: TRBJ1-1
v_call: TRBV28
cdr3_aa: CASEGGGHTEAFF
cdr3_nt: TGTGCCAGCGAGGGAGGGGGACACACTGAAGCTTTCTTT

clone_size: few
d_call: TRBD2
j_call: TRBJ2-1
v_call: TRBV9
cdr3_aa: CASSNPGGPYNEQFF
cdr3_nt: TGTGCCAGCAGCAACCCGGGGGGGCCGTACAATGAGCAGTTCTTC

clone_size: few
d_call: .
j_call: TRBJ1-1
v_call: TRBV13
cdr3_aa: CASSSQGNTEAFF
cdr3_nt: TGTGCCAGCAGCTCCCAGGGGAACACTGAAGCTTTCTTT

clone_size: .
d_call: .
j_call: TRBJ1-6
v_call: TRBV2
cdr3_aa: CASSEGQTYNSPLHF
cdr3_nt: TGTGCCAGCAGTGAAGGCCAGACCTATAATTCACCCCTCCACTTT

clone_size: .
d_call: .
j_call: TRBJ1-1
v_call: TRBV19
cdr3_aa: CASSIDPGRGWTEAFF
cdr3_nt: TGTGCCAGTAGTATAGACCCCGGTAGGGGCTGGACTGAAGCTTTCTTT

clone_size: once
d_call: TRBD1
j_call: TRBJ1-2
v_call: TRBV5-1
cdr3_aa: CASSWTGSAGYTF
cdr3_nt: TGCGCCAGCAGCTGGACAGGGTCCGCGGGCTACACCTTC

clone_size: .
d_call: TRBD1
j_call: TRBJ1-6
v_call: TRBV7-2
cdr3_aa: CASSFTGTETSPLHF
cdr3_nt: TGTGCCAGCAGCTTTACCGGGACAGAGACTTCACCCCTCCACTTT

clone_size: .
d_call: TRBD2
j_call: TRBJ2-3
v_call: TRBV5-1
cdr3_aa: CASSPGLAGGIRADTQYF
cdr3_nt: TGCGCCAGCAGCCCGGGACTAGCGGGGGGGATAAGGGCAGATACGCAGTATTTT

clone_size: once
d_call: .
j_call: TRBJ1-6
v_call: TRBV4-1
cdr3_aa: CASSQARGYNSPLHF
cdr3_nt: TGCGCCAGCAGCCAAGCAAGGGGTTATAATTCACCCCTCCACTTT

clone_size: .
d_call: TRBD1
j_call: TRBJ1-2
v_call: TRBV5-1
cdr3_aa: CASSMAPGTDEGYTF
cdr3_nt: TGCGCCAGCAGCATGGCTCCCGGGACAGATGAGGGCTACACCTTC

clone_size: .
d_call: .
j_call: TRBJ1-2
v_call: TRBV29-1
cdr3_aa: CSVVQGDGYPF
cdr3_nt: TGCAGCGTGGTACAGGGAGATGGCTACCCCTTC

clone_size: .
d_call: TRBD1
j_call: TRBJ2-1
v_call: TRBV5-1
cdr3_aa: CASTLQDRQHEQFF
cdr3_nt: TGCGCCAGCACCTTGCAGGACAGGCAGCATGAGCAGTTCTTC

clone_size: once
d_call: .
j_call: TRBJ2-5
v_call: TRBV6-4
cdr3_aa: CAREDSPQTQYF
cdr3_nt: TGTGCCAGGGAGGACAGTCCTCAGACCCAGTACTTC

clone_size: .
d_call: .
j_call: TRBJ1-1
v_call: TRBV7-9
cdr3_aa: CASSPVSVNTEAFF
cdr3_nt: TGTGCCAGCAGCCCAGTCAGTGTGAACACTGAAGCTTTCTTT

clone_size: .
d_call: TRBD1
j_call: TRBJ2-1
v_call: TRBV5-1
cdr3_aa: CASSFGTGLYNEQFF
cdr3_nt: TGCGCCAGCAGCTTCGGGACAGGGCTCTACAATGAGCAGTTCTTC

clone_size: .
d_call: .
j_call: TRBJ1-2
v_call: TRBV27
cdr3_aa: CASSLTRDSYRYTF
cdr3_nt: TGTGCCAGCAGTTTGACCCGGGACTCCTATCGCTACACCTTC

clone_size: .
d_call: TRBD1
j_call: TRBJ2-7
v_call: TRBV28
cdr3_aa: CASRGTGGSYEQYF
cdr3_nt: TGTGCCAGCAGGGGGACAGGGGGCTCCTACGAGCAGTACTTC

clone_size: .
d_call: .
j_call: TRBJ2-3
v_call: TRBV7-9
cdr3_aa: CASSLGPTGTDTQYF
cdr3_nt: TGTGCCAGCAGCTTAGGACCTACGGGGACAGATACGCAGTATTTT

clone_size: .
d_call: .
j_call: TRBJ1-1
v_call: TRBV4-3
cdr3_aa: CASSQDLEIFEAFF
cdr3_nt: TGCGCCAGCAGCCAAGATCTTGAGATTTTTGAAGCTTTCTTT

clone_size: .
d_call: TRBD1
j_call: TRBJ1-5
v_call: TRBV28
cdr3_aa: CASRDRFSNQPQHF
cdr3_nt: TGTGCCAGCAGGGACAGGTTTAGCAATCAGCCCCAGCATTTT

clone_size: .
d_call: .
j_call: TRBJ2-3
v_call: TRBV28
cdr3_aa: CASRLGDTQYF
cdr3_nt: TGTGCCAGCAGACTAGGAGATACGCAGTATTTT

clone_size: .
d_call: .
j_call: TRBJ2-2
v_call: TRBV5-1
cdr3_aa: CASSAPSNTGELFF
cdr3_nt: TGCGCCAGCAGCGCGCCATCGAACACCGGGGAGCTGTTTTTT

clone_size: .
d_call: .
j_call: TRBJ1-2
v_call: TRBV15
cdr3_aa: CATSKPQGAGGYTF
cdr3_nt: TGTGCCACCAGCAAGCCCCAGGGCGCAGGCGGCTACACCTTC

clone_size: .
d_call: TRBD2
j_call: TRBJ2-1
v_call: TRBV5-6
cdr3_aa: CASSGPGLAGGNEQFF
cdr3_nt: TGTGCCAGCAGCGGACCCGGACTAGCGGGGGGGAATGAGCAGTTCTTC

clone_size: .
d_call: TRBD1
j_call: TRBJ1-1
v_call: TRBV4-2
cdr3_aa: CASSQVWSNRGDTEAFF
cdr3_nt: TGTGCCAGCAGCCAAGTTTGGTCTAACAGGGGAGACACTGAAGCTTTCTTT

clone_size: .
d_call: TRBD2
j_call: TRBJ2-1
v_call: TRBV6-5
cdr3_aa: CASSRPGGRGEQFF
cdr3_nt: TGTGCCAGCAGTCGCCCGGGGGGGCGTGGTGAGCAGTTCTTC

clone_size: once
d_call: .
j_call: TRBJ2-1
v_call: TRBV7-9
cdr3_aa: CASSPRRGSYNEQFF
cdr3_nt: TGTGCCAGCAGCCCCCGCCGGGGCTCCTACAATGAGCAGTTCTTC

clone_size: .
d_call: TRBD2
j_call: TRBJ2-1
v_call: TRBV5-4
cdr3_aa: CASTQAGATYNEQFF
cdr3_nt: TGTGCCAGCACCCAAGCGGGGGCTACCTACAATGAGCAGTTCTTC

clone_size: .
d_call: .
j_call: TRBJ1-2
v_call: TRBV6-5
cdr3_aa: CASSYSIRGRGGYTF
cdr3_nt: TGTGCCAGCAGTTACTCGATTCGGGGGAGAGGAGGCTACACCTTC

clone_size: few
d_call: TRBD1
j_call: TRBJ2-7
v_call: TRBV5-6
cdr3_aa: CASSPAGQVSLEQYF
cdr3_nt: TGTGCCAGCAGCCCGGCCGGACAGGTTTCCCTCGAGCAGTACTTC

clone_size: .
d_call: .
j_call: TRBJ2-1
v_call: TRBV13
cdr3_aa: CASSLTGVEQFF
cdr3_nt: TGTGCCAGCAGCTTAACGGGAGTTGAGCAGTTCTTC

clone_size: .
d_call: .
j_call: TRBJ2-7
v_call: TRBV5-5
cdr3_aa: CASSDQVTYEQYF
cdr3_nt: TGTGCCAGCAGCGACCAGGTAACCTACGAGCAGTACTTC

clone_size: .
d_call: .
j_call: TRBJ2-2
v_call: TRBV15
cdr3_aa: CATTGTLNTGELFF
cdr3_nt: TGTGCCACCACCGGGACACTGAACACCGGGGAGCTGTTTTTT

clone_size: .
d_call: TRBD1
j_call: TRBJ1-1
v_call: TRBV4-2
cdr3_aa: CASSPRDRPEAFF
cdr3_nt: TGTGCCAGCAGCCCCAGGGACAGGCCCGAAGCTTTCTTT